The 20 T cell receptor beta chains below were found in one sample sequenced in a study of memory CD4+ T cells and cytomegalovirus serostatus. Repertoires were generated with immunoSEQ multiplex PCR, while TCRdb's copy carries only in-frame clones and drops some. The sample comprises 50,000 to 65,000 clones, about four fifths of which are singletons, and around 1.5% rests with the top ten. Single viable CD3+CD4+CD8-CD45RO+ cells were sorted as the memory CD4+ T cells. The sample taken for sequencing was memory CD4+ T cells from blood. These receptors came from an adult in good health and CMV-seropositive.

The chain carries TRBV10-2 and TRBJ2-7; tentatively, D is TRBD1 (5 bases). Germline V lookup: CDR1 WSHSY, CDR2 SAAADI. The length of the CDR3 is 15 residues. Trimming left V 0 bases short and J 5 bases short, with 14 bases between. The CDR3 region is CASSESGREPDEQYF. The CDR3 DNA reads TGCGCCAGCAGTGAGTCGGGCAGGGAACCCGACGAGCAGTACTTC.

This clone was counted only a few times. This sequence joins TRBV19 and TRBJ2-2, with TRBD2 matching over 8 bases. V gave up 7 bases and J gave up 0 bases; unmatched junction bases: 7. The CDR3 spans 16 residues. From germline, CDR1 is LNHDA and CDR2 SQIVND (reference sequence). The CDR3 spells CASTSGGDANTGELFF. CDR3 bases: TGTGCCAGTACCTCCGGGGGGGACGCGAACACCGGGGAGCTGTTTTTT.

V and J are TRBV27 and TRBJ2-7, with D hard to call. This CDR3 spans 13 amino acids. V lost 3 bases and J 4 bases, leaving 10 bases between the germline ends. Germline loops: CDR1 MNHEY, CDR2 SMNVEV (reference sequence). DNA of the CDR3: TGTGCCAGCAGTTTTGGGGATAGATACGAGCAGTACTTC. This encodes CASSFGDRYEQYF.

The V gene is TRBV11-3, the J gene TRBJ2-7; TRBD2 aligns across 7 bases. CDR1 is SGHNT, CDR2 YENEEA, per germline. The CDR3 covers 13 residues. Trimming took 5 bases from V and 8 from J; bases not matched to a gene: 9. CDR3 in amino acids: CASSLREGQKQYF. The CDR3 DNA reads TGTGCCAGCAGCCTTAGGGAGGGGCAGAAGCAGTACTTC.

The chain couples TRBV19 to TRBJ1-2, with D possibly being TRBD1 (6 bases). This CDR3 region has 12 residues. Trimming took off 5 bases at V and 8 bases at J, with 12 bases between the two ends. CDR1 is LNHDA, CDR2 SQIVND, per germline (reference sequence). The CDR3 loop is CASSPQGLGYTF. For the CDR3, the DNA is TGTGCCAGTAGTCCTCAGGGGCTAGGCTACACCTTC.

The CDR3 DNA follows: TGTGCCAGCAGCTTCGGGACAGCCAATAACTATGGCTACACCTTC. It translates to CASSFGTANNYGYTF. V usage is TRBV11-2 and J usage is TRBJ1-2, with 7 bases identical to TRBD1. CDR1 is SGHAT and CDR2 is FQNNGV in the germline V gene. The trim removed 3 bases at V and 1 base at J, leaving 5 bases unmatched. The CDR3 consists of 15 residues.

The chain joins TRBV28 to TRBJ1-5; D gene unclear. Trimming removed 1 base at V and 3 bases at J, with 7 bases between. CDR1 and CDR2 from the germline V gene are MDHEN and SYDVKM. CDR3 length: 14 residues. The CDR3 nucleotides read TGTGCCAGCAGTTTATTGCCCTCCAATCAGCCCCAGCATTTT. Translation: CASSLLPSNQPQHF.

This clone was detected only a few times. The genes are TRBV5-1 and TRBJ1-6; 7 positions match TRBD1. Trimming cost V 0 bases and J 7 bases; bases outside gene matches: 4. Germline V lookup: CDR1 SGHRS, CDR2 YFSETQ. The CDR3 runs 15 residues. The CDR3 loop is CASSLEGASNSPLHF. The CDR3 bases are TGCGCCAGCAGCTTGGAGGGGGCCTCGAATTCACCCCTCCACTTT.

About this clone: Distinct nucleotide sequences in the sample also encode this CDR3. The CDR3 protein is CASSLGQGGYGYTF. The DNA of the CDR3 is TGCGCCAGCAGCTTGGGACAGGGGGGATATGGCTACACCTTC. The chain carries TRBV5-1 and TRBJ1-2; 9 bases agree with TRBD1. The germline CDR1 and CDR2 sequences are SGHRS and YFSETQ. CDR3 length: 14 amino acids. Trimming removed 0 bases from V and 5 bases from J; junction bases left unmatched: 2.

The chain links TRBV5-1 to TRBJ2-3, with 7 bases matching TRBD2. CDR3 length: 15 residues. V lost 0 bases, J lost 5 bases, and 6 bases stayed unmatched. From germline, CDR1 is SGHRS and CDR2 YFSETQ. CDR3 amino acids: CASSLGGGGKDTQYF. The CDR3 region has the DNA TGCGCCAGCAGCTTGGGGGGCGGGGGAAAAGATACGCAGTATTTT. The full variable domain, its missing parts supplied by reference TRBV5-1 and TRBJ2-3, is KAGVTQTPRYLIKTRGQQVTLSCSPISGHRSVSWYQQTPGQGLQFLFEYFSETQRNKGNFPGRFSGRQFSNSRSEMNVSTLELGDSALYLCASSLGGGGKDTQYFGPGTRLTVL.

The chain has TRBV7-3 and TRBJ2-3; 11 bases are a match to TRBD2. The CDR3 spans 16 residues. Germline V lookup: CDR1 SGHTA, CDR2 FQGTGA. Trimming removed 1 base from V and 6 bases from J; junction bases left unmatched: 6. The CDR3 coding sequence is TGTGCCAGCAGCTTAAAGGGACTAGCGGACGGGGATACGCAGTATTTT. The encoded protein is CASSLKGLADGDTQYF.

The chain couples TRBV6-6 to TRBJ2-1, with unresolved D. From germline, CDR1 is MNHNY and CDR2 SVGAGI (reference sequence). This CDR3 region has 15 residues. The V end was cut by 5 bases, the J end by 5 bases, with 16 bases between. CDR3 in DNA: TGTGCCAGCAGTACCAGACTGGGGATCAACAATGAGCAGTTCTTC. Protein sequence: CASSTRLGINNEQFF.

This clone was picked up one time. V usage is TRBV19 and J usage is TRBJ1-2, with TRBD1 as a possible D gene (5 bases). Trimming took 6 bases from V and 4 from J, leaving 24 bases between them. Per the germline V gene, CDR1 is LNHDA and CDR2 is SQIVND (reference sequence). CDR3 length: 17 amino acids. The CDR3 nucleotides read TGTGCCAGTAGGACACATGAGGGGAAGGCCCGCGGCTATGGCTACACCTTC. Protein: CASRTHEGKARGYGYTF.

The J gene is TRBJ1-1, the V gene TRBV6-1, with D possibly matching TRBD1 (5 bases). Germline V gene data show CDR1 as MNHNS and CDR2 as SASEGT. The CDR3 extends over 14 amino acids. V lost 4 bases, J lost 3 bases, and 12 bases lay in between. CDR3 in amino acids: CASSGKGSDTEAFF. As DNA, the CDR3 is TGTGCCAGCAGTGGAAAGGGGTCTGACACTGAAGCTTTCTTT.

The V gene is TRBV28, the J gene TRBJ1-1; unclear D gene. V shed 2 bases and J shed 5 bases, with 12 bases lying between them. The germline V gene has CDR1 MDHEN and CDR2 SYDVKM. CDR3 size: 14 residues. For the CDR3, the DNA is TGTGCCAGCAGTTTACGGTCTACCGGGACTGAAGCTTTCTTT. Translating it yields CASSLRSTGTEAFF.

In its sample, this clone was seen once. The genes are TRBV10-2 and TRBJ2-7; possibly TRBD2 for D (6 bases). The CDR3 length is 14 residues. The V gene lost 7 bases and the J gene lost 0 bases, with 13 bases spanning the gap. Germline CDR1 WSHSY, CDR2 SAAADI. In DNA form, the CDR3 reads TGCGCCAGCAAATTCGGGGGTAGCTCCTACGAGCAGTACTTC. This encodes CASKFGGSSYEQYF.

The chain uses TRBV5-6 and TRBJ2-1; D perhaps matches TRBD2 (6 bases). The CDR3 is 16 residues long. From germline, CDR1 is SGHDT and CDR2 YYEEEE. V dropped 3 bases and J dropped 6 bases, with 19 bases sitting between them. Here the CDR3 reads CASSSRLVLQSNEQFF. The CDR3 region has the DNA TGTGCCAGCAGCTCCCGACTAGTCCTTCAAAGCAATGAGCAGTTCTTC.

The CDR3 sequence: CASSGESTDTQYF. CDR3 nucleotides: TGTGCCAGCAGTGGGGAGAGCACAGATACGCAGTATTTT. V and J are TRBV2 and TRBJ2-3, with TRBD2 as a possible D gene (5 bases). Trimming removed 4 bases from V and 0 bases from J, with 5 bases in between. The CDR3 is 13 residues long. The germline CDR1 and CDR2 sequences are SNHLY and FYNNEI.

This chain's CDR3 is CASSPLGGQPLTETQYF. CDR3 DNA: TGCGCCAGCAGCCCCCTCGGGGGACAACCGTTAACGGAGACCCAGTACTTC. The chain links TRBV4-3 to TRBJ2-5; D is possibly TRBD1 or TRBD2 (6 bases each). This CDR3 has 17 amino acids. Germline CDR1 is LGHNA and CDR2 is YSLEER. V lost 4 bases to trimming and J lost 5 bases, with 23 bases between them.

This sequence joins TRBV7-2 and TRBJ2-1, with 12 bases that match TRBD2. The CDR3 has 14 amino acids. J was trimmed by 11 bases and V by 5 bases; bases with no gene match: 7. Per the germline V gene, CDR1 is SGHTA and CDR2 is FQGNSA. CDR3 sequence reads: CASSQETSGRKQFF. The CDR3 nucleotides are TGTGCCAGCAGCCAGGAAACTAGCGGGAGGAAGCAGTTCTTC.